The rows below give T cell receptor beta chains drawn from one sample of a study of CD8+CD57+ T cells in acquired aplastic anemia. TCRdb processed the reads anew with MiXCR; each CDR3 protein has one entry. The table lists 300,000 or so distinct CDR3 sequences, 50% to 70% of them singletons, with 7% to 9% in the top ten. Sequences were obtained from sorted CD4+, CD8+, or CD8+CD57+ T cells (not recorded which) from PBMCs. The receptors originated from a human donor with severe aplastic anemia or a healthy control (not recorded which). Both conserved end residues are part of each CDR3. D genes are given only for firm matches. Only part of the rows carry a size: once, few, many, or a class if the clone is expanded.

V,J,size,D,DNA,CDR3
TRBV7-7,TRBJ2-1,few,TRBD2,TGTGCTAGCAGCTTAGCGGGGACAAATGAGCAGTTCTTC,CASSLAGTNEQFF
TRBV5-1,TRBJ1-2,many,-,TGCGCCAGCAGCCCAGGGGACTATGGCTACACCTTC,CASSPGDYGYTF
TRBV7-9,TRBJ2-1,-,TRBD2,TGTGCCAGCAGTCGACTAGCAAGCCAGTTCTTC,CASSRLASQFF
TRBV15,TRBJ1-5,many,TRBD1,TGTGCCACCAGCAAAGGACAGGCATATAGCAATCAGCCCCAGCATTTT,CATSKGQAYSNQPQHF
TRBV29-1,TRBJ2-7,few,-,TGCAGCGTTGGTGAGGGTAGCGAGCAGTACTTC,CSVGEGSEQYF
TRBV10-3,TRBJ1-4,many,-,TGTGCCATCAGTGACAGGGATGCAACTAATGAAAAACTGTTTTTT,CAISDRDATNEKLFF
TRBV5-1,TRBJ2-7,-,TRBD1,TGCGCCAGCAGCCCGGAACCCGGGACAGGGTCTCGTGGCTACGAGCAGTACTTC,CASSPEPGTGSRGYEQYF
TRBV24-1,TRBJ2-5,-,-,TGTGCCACCAGTGATTCCGGGACTGGAGAGACCCAGTACTTC,CATSDSGTGETQYF
TRBV6-4,TRBJ1-6,-,-,TGTGCCAGCAGTGAAAAGGAGAATTCACCCCTCCACTTT,CASSEKENSPLHF
TRBV20-1,TRBJ2-7,-,-,TGCAGTGCGAGGGGGGAACGGCGGGACCTCTACGAGCAGTACTTC,CSARGERRDLYEQYF
TRBV7-2,TRBJ2-2,many,-,TGTGCCAGCAGCAAGGGGGGCAAAGGAAACACCGGGGAGCTGTTTTTT,CASSKGGKGNTGELFF
TRBV10-3,TRBJ2-1,-,-,TGTGCCATCAGTGGGAAAGCTGAGCAGTTCTTC,CAISGKAEQFF
TRBV15,TRBJ1-5,-,-,TGTGCCACCAGCAACGGTTGGGAGCAGTATAGCAATCAGCCCCAGCATTTT,CATSNGWEQYSNQPQHF
TRBV15,TRBJ2-3,many,TRBD2,TGTGCCACCAGTGGACTAGCGGGGTTCACAGATACGCAGTATTTT,CATSGLAGFTDTQYF
TRBV2,TRBJ2-7,-,TRBD2,TGTGCCGGTAGCGGGGGTCACAGCTCCTACGAGCAGTACTTC,CAGSGGHSSYEQYF
TRBV7-8,TRBJ2-7,once,TRBD1,TGTGCCAGCAGCTCAGGGGGGACAGGGGGCAACGAGCAGTACTTC,CASSSGGTGGNEQYF
TRBV20-1,TRBJ1-5,-,-,TGCAGTGCTGGCCGGGACCGCGGCGGGGGGCCCCAGCATTTT,CSAGRDRGGGPQHF
TRBV10-1,TRBJ2-2,-,-,TGCGCCAGCAGCTTTAGCGTCACCGGGGAGCTGTTTTTT,CASSFSVTGELFF